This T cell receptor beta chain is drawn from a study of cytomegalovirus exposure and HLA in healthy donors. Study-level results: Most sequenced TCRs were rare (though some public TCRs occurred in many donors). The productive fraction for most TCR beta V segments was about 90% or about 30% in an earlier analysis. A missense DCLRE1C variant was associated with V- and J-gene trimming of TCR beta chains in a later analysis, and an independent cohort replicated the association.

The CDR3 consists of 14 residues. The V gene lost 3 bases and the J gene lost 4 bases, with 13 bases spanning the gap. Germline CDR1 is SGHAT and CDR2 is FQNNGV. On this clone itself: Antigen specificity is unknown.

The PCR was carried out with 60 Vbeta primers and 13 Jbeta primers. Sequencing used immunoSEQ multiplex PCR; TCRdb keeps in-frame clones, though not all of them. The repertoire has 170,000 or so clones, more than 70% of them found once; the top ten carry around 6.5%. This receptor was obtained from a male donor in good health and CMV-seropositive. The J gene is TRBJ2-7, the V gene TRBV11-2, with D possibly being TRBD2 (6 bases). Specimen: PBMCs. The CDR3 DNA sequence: TGTGCCAGCAGCTTTACGGACTACAGATACGAGCAGTACTTC. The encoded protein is CASSFTDYRYEQYF.